The TCR beta chain described here comes from a study of T cell changes during pregnancy in multiple sclerosis. Sequencing was performed with immunoSEQ multiplex PCR; in TCRdb, only in-frame clones are kept and a portion is missing. The sample includes around 60,000 clones, just over 90% of them seen just once. CDR1 SGHNT and CDR2 YENEEA come from the germline V gene. Trimming at V came to 5 bases and at J to 7 bases, leaving 9 bases not matched to a gene. The CDR3 sequence is 14 residues long. The specimen was CD4+ T cells from peripheral blood mononuclear cells, collected before pregnancy. The rearrangement joins TRBV11-3 to TRBJ2-3; 7 bases are shared with TRBD2. This clonotype originated in a female donor with multiple sclerosis, enrolled in a pregnancy study. The CDR3 DNA sequence: TGTGCCAGCAGCCCTGGCGGGAGTGCCAATACGCAGTATTTT. The encoded protein is CASSPGGSANTQYF.